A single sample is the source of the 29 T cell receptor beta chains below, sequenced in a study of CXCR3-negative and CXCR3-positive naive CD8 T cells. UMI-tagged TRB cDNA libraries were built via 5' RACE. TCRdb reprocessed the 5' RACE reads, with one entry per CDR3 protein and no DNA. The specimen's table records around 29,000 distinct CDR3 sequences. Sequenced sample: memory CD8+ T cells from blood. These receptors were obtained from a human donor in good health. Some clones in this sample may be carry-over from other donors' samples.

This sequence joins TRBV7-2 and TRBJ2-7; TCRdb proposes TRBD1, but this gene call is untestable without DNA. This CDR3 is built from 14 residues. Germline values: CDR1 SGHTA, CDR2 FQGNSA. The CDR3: CASSMGQGVHEQYF.

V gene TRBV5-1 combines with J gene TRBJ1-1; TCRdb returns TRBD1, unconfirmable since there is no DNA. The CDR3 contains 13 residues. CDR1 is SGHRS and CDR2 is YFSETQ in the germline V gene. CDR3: CASSFGTGSEAFF.

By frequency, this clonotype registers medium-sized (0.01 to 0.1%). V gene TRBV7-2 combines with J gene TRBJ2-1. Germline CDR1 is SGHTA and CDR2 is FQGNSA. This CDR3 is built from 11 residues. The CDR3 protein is CASSLFFEQFF. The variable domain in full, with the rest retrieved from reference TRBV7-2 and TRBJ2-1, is GAGVSQSPSNKVTEKGKDVELRCDPISGHTALYWYRQSLGQGLEFLIYFQGNSAPDKSGLPSDRFSAERTGGSVSTLTIQRTQQEDSAVYLCASSLFFEQFFGPGTRLTVL.

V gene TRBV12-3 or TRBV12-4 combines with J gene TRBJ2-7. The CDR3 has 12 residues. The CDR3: CASSYYGPEQYF.

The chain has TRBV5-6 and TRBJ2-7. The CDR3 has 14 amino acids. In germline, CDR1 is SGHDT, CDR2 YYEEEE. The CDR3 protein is CASSLGEHSYEQYF.

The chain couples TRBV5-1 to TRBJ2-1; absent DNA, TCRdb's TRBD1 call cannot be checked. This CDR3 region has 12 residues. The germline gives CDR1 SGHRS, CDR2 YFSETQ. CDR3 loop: CASSFPGPEQFF.

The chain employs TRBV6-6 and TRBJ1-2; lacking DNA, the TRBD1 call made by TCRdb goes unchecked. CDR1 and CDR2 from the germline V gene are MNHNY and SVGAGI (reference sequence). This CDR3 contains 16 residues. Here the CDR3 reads CASSADGSAPLYGYTF.

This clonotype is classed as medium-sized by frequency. The CDR3 loop is CASSQGQGGAYEQYF. The rearrangement links TRBV4-3 to TRBJ2-7; as DNA is missing, the TRBD1 call by TCRdb cannot be tested. The CDR3 extends over 15 amino acids. CDR1 LGHNA and CDR2 YSLEER come from the germline V gene.

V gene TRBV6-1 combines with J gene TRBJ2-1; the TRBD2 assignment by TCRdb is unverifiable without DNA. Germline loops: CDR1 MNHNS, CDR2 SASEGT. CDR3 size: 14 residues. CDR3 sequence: CASRGLAGGGEQFF.

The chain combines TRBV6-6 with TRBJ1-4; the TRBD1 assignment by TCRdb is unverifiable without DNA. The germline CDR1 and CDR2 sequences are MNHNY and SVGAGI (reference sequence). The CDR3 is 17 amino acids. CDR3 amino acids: CASSYTSDRGTNEKLFF.

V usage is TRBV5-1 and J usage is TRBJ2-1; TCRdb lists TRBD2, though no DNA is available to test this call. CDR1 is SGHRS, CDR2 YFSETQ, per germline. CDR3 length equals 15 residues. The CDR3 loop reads CASSLLAGAHNEQFF.

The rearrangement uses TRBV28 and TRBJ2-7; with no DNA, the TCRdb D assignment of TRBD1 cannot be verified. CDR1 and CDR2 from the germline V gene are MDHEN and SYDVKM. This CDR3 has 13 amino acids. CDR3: CASSYGQDYEQYF.

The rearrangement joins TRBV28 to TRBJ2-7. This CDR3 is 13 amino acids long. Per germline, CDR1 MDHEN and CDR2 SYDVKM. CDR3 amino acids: CASRSRDSYEQYF. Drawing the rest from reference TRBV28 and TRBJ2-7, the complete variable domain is DVKVTQSSRYLVKRTGEKVFLECVQDMDHENMFWYRQDPGLGLRLIYFSYDVKMKEKGDIPEGYSVSREKKERFSLILESASTNQTSMYLCASRSRDSYEQYFGPGTRLTVT.

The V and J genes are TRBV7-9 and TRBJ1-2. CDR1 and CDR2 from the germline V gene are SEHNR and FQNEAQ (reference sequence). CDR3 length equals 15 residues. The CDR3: CASSLVRGRSPGYTF. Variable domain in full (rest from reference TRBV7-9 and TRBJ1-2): DTGVSQNPRHKITKRGQNVTFRCDPISEHNRLYWYRQTLGQGPEFLTYFQNEAQLEKSRLLSDRFSAERPKGSFSTLEIQRTEQGDSAMYLCASSLVRGRSPGYTFGSGTRLTVV.

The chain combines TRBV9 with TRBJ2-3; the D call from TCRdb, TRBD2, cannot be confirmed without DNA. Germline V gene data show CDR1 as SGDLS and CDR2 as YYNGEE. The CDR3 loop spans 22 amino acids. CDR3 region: CASSVRPAETSGGYDRTDTQYF.

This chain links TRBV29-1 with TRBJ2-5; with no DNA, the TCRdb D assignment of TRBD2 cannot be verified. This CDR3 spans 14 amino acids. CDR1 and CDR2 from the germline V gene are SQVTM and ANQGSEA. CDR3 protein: CSVEGLAGVETQYF.

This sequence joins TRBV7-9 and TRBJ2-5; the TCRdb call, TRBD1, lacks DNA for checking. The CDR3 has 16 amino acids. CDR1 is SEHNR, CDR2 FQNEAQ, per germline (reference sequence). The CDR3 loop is CASSSKDSPLQETQYF.

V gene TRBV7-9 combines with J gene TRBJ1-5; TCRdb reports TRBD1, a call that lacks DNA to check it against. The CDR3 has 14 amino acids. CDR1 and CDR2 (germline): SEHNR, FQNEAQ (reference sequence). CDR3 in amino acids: CASSPDSFNQPQHF.

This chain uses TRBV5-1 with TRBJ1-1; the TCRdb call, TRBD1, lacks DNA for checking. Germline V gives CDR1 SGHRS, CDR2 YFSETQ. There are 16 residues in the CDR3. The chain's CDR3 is CASSLTGEPMNTEAFF.

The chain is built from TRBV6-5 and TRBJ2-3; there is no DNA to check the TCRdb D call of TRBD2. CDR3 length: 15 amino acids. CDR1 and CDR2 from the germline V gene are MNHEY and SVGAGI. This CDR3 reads CASSSGTSGTDTQYF.

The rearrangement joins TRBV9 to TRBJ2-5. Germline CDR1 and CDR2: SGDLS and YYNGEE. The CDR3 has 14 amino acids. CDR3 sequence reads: CASSVRKGQETQYF.

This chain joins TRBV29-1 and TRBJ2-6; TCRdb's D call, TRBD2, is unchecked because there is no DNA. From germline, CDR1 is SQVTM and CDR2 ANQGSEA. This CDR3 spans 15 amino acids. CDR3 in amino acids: CSVLLTTAGANVLTF.

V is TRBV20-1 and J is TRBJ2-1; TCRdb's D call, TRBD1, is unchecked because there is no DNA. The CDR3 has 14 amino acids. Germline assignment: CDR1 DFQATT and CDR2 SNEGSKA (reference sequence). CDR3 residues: CSARGVGQMNEQFF.

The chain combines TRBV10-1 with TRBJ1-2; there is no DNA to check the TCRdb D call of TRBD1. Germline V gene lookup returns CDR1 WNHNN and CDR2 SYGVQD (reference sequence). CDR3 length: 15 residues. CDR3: CASRAPKGTGVGYTF.

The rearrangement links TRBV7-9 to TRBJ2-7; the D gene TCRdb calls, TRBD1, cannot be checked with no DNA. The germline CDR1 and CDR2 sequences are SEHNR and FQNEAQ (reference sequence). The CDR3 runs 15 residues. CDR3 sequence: CASSPLQGWGDEQYF. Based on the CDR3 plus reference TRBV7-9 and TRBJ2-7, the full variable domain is DTGVSQNPRHKITKRGQNVTFRCDPISEHNRLYWYRQTLGQGPEFLTYFQNEAQLEKSRLLSDRFSAERPKGSFSTLEIQRTEQGDSAMYLCASSPLQGWGDEQYFGPGTRLTVT.

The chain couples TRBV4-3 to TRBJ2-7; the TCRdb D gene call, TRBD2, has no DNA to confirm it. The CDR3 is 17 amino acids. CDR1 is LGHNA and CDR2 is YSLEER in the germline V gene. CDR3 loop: CASSQVSAGGSSYEQYF.

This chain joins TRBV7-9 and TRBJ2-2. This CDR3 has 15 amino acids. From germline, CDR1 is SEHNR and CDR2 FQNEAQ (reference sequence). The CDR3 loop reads CASSSSGPNTGELFF.

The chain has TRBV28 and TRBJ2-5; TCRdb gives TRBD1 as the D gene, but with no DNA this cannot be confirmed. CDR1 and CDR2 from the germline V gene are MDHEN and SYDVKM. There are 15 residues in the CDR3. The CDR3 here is CASSLTGYGGETQYF.

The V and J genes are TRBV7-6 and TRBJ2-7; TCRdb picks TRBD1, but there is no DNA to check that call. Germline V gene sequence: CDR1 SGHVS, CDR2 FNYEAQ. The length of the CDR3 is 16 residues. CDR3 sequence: CASSLVLSGPFHEQYF.